The 19 T cell receptor beta chains in this list originate from one sample, sequenced in a study of tumor and adjacent non-tumor tissue in lung cancer. A modified ARM-PCR protocol with three rounds of nested PCR amplified TCRbeta. TCRdb called the multiplex PCR reads again in MiXCR, with one record for every CDR3 protein. The sample has roughly 81,000 distinct CDR3 sequences; under 70% are singletons. The template was RNA from unsorted bulk tissue. The sequencing sample was made of lung tumor tissue. Receptors were obtained from a woman in her 70s with non-small cell lung cancer.

The rearrangement links TRBV6-1 to TRBJ2-7, with TRBD2 as a possible D gene (6 bases). Per the germline V gene, CDR1 is MNHNS and CDR2 is SASEGT. V lost 4 bases and J lost 0, with 16 bases in between. The CDR3 extends over 16 amino acids. CDR3 sequence: CASSGGASDNSYEQYF. The CDR3 region has the DNA TGTGCCAGCAGTGGGGGCGCTAGCGACAACTCCTACGAGCAGTACTTC.

V and J are TRBV6-5 and TRBJ2-3; perhaps TRBD2 as D (5 bases). Germline V CDR1 and CDR2: MNHEY, SVGAGI. CDR3 length equals 15 residues. The CDR3 DNA reads as TGTGCAAGCGGTTACTCGTTTTTGAACACAGATACGCAGTATTTT. Its translation: CASGYSFLNTDTQYF.

In the case of this clonotype: Germline and junction disagree at one end, which may indicate a read error. This chain uses TRBV10-3 with TRBJ2-7, with 8 bases fitting TRBD1. CDR1 ENHRY and CDR2 SYGVKD come from the germline V gene. This CDR3 is built from 17 residues. The CDR3 DNA follows: TGTGCCATCAGGACAGGGGAACTAGCTGGTGATCTCTACGAGCAGTGCTTC. This translates into CAIRTGELAGDLYEQCF.

Worth noting for this clonotype: Lacking the conserved final phenylalanine or tryptophan, this CDR3 likely reflects a read error. J is TRBJ2-1 and V is TRBV11-2; D ambiguous. The CDR3 sequence is 15 residues long. CDR1 is SGHAT and CDR2 is FQNNGV in the germline V gene. The CDR3 DNA is TGTGCAAGCAGCTTAGTAGCCGGATTCTACAATGAGCAGTTCCTC. It encodes CASSLVAGFYNEQFL.

The rearrangement links TRBV6-2 or TRBV6-3 to TRBJ1-5; weak D call: TRBD1 (5 bases). V shed 6 bases and J shed 7 bases, with 16 bases lying between them. The CDR3 has 14 residues. Per the germline V gene, CDR1 is MNHEY and CDR2 is SVGEGT. For the CDR3, the DNA is TGTGCCAGCAGATACGGGGCGGGGGGGCAGCCCCAGCATTTT. Translating it yields CASRYGAGGQPQHF.

Comment on this clonotype: Mismatch with germline at one junction end may stem from a read error. V is TRBV5-1 and J is TRBJ2-6; D gene ambiguous. Germline V gene lookup returns CDR1 SGHRS and CDR2 YFSETQ. The CDR3 sequence is 17 residues long. The CDR3 spells CASGLNALVSVANVLTF. In DNA form, the CDR3 reads TGCGCCAGCGGGCTGAACGCTTTGGTATCTGTGGCCAACGTCCTGACTTTC.

Notes on this clonotype: The junction does not match germline at one end; this may be a read error. J is TRBJ2-7 and V is TRBV5-6; D is undetermined. CDR3 length equals 13 residues. Germline V gene data show CDR1 as SGHDT and CDR2 as YYEEEE. The CDR3 bases are TGTGCCAGGAGCCCTGTCGGGTCAAAAGAGCAGTGCTTC. This translates into CARSPVGSKEQCF.

This clonotype was seen once. The junction departs from germline at one end; a sequencing error may be responsible. The rearrangement joins TRBV7-9 to TRBJ2-7; D perhaps matches TRBD1 (5 bases). The CDR3 has 14 amino acids. The V gene's germline CDR1 is SEHNR and CDR2 FQNEAQ (reference sequence). The CDR3 nucleotides read TGTGCAAGCAGTTTAGAACAGGCTACCTGGGAGCAGTACTTC. It translates to CASSLEQATWEQYF.

Note on this clonotype: This CDR3 is missing its conserved last phenylalanine or tryptophan, likely due to a read error. It is unclear where the CDR3 begins or ends on the DNA, so no DNA is shown, and the CDR3 is as TCRdb lists it. The chain uses TRBV5-5 and TRBJ1-5; no DNA check was done on the table's D call, TRBD1. The CDR3 adds up to 15 amino acids, both ends counted. Germline CDR1 is SGHKS and CDR2 is YYEKEE (reference sequence). The CDR3 loop reads CASSLDRGRAQPHHL.

Comment on this clonotype: A read error may explain this, as a much larger clone is one base away. The chain joins TRBV28 to TRBJ2-2, with D unresolved. Per the germline V gene, CDR1 is MDHEN and CDR2 is SYDVKM. There are 14 residues in the CDR3. The CDR3 DNA reads TGTGTCAGCAGATTAAGCGAGAACACCGGGGAGCTGTTTTTT. It yields the protein CVSRLSENTGELFF.

The genes are TRBV29-1 and TRBJ2-7; unclear D gene. The V gene lost 8 bases and the J gene lost 3 bases, with 17 bases spanning the gap. The CDR3 has 13 amino acids. Germline assignment: CDR1 SQVTM and CDR2 ANQGSEA. This chain's CDR3 is CSIRASAYYEQYF. The CDR3 nucleotides read TGCAGCATTAGGGCTAGTGCCTACTACGAGCAGTACTTC.

About this clonotype: The conserved phenylalanine or tryptophan is not found at the CDR3 terminus, so this likely reflects a read error. V and J are TRBV12-3 or TRBV12-4 and TRBJ2-5; D gene ambiguous. The CDR3 has 13 amino acids. The germline V and J ends were trimmed by 6 bases and 7 bases, with 15 bases remaining between them. The CDR3 here is CASRVTMGSTQYL. CDR3 bases: TGTGCCAGCAGGGTGACGATGGGGTCGACCCAGTACCTC.

This clonotype was found many times. The chain couples TRBV12-3 or TRBV12-4 to TRBJ2-1; D remains unclear. CDR3 length equals 13 residues. V gave up 1 base and J gave up 9 bases, with 10 bases separating them. CDR3 bases: TGTGCCAGCAGTTTAGGAAGGGTGGGTGAGCAGTTCTTC. It specifies CASSLGRVGEQFF.

A note on this clonotype: The junction departs from the called germline gene at one end, perhaps through a read error. The V gene is TRBV10-3, the J gene TRBJ2-3, with 11 bases aligning to TRBD2. The CDR3 has 14 amino acids. Germline assignment: CDR1 ENHRY and CDR2 SYGVKD. The CDR3 is CVIRGLADTDAQYF. The CDR3 region has the DNA TGTGTCATCAGGGGACTAGCGGACACAGATGCGCAGTATTTT.

Concerning this clonotype itself: The conserved phenylalanine or tryptophan normally closing the CDR3 is absent here, so this likely arose from a read error. The chain carries TRBV6-5 and TRBJ2-7, with D maybe TRBD2 (6 bases). Trimming cost V 7 bases and J 1 base, with 17 bases left between them. Looked up from germline, CDR1 is MNHEY and CDR2 is SVGAGI. The CDR3 length is 15 residues. CDR3 residues: CASTTHVEGSYEQYL. CDR3 nucleotides: TGTGCCAGCACCACGCATGTGGAGGGATCCTACGAGCAGTACCTC.

Notes on this clonotype: The CDR3 does not end in the conserved phenylalanine or tryptophan, so this is likely a read error. This chain joins TRBV10-2 and TRBJ1-1, with D hard to call. The germline V gene encodes CDR1 WSHSY and CDR2 SAAADI. This CDR3 contains 15 residues. For the CDR3, the DNA is TGCGCTAGCAGTGAGTGGAGCATTCTGAACACTGAAGCTTTCTTG. The encoded protein is CASSEWSILNTEAFL.

This clonotype was found a few times. The chain couples TRBV6-5 to TRBJ2-3; the D is unclear. Trimming took off 2 bases at V and 2 bases at J, with 14 bases between the two ends. Germline V gene data show CDR1 as MNHEY and CDR2 as SVGAGI. This CDR3 spans 16 amino acids. The CDR3 region is CASSYQPIGSTDTQYF. In nucleotides, the CDR3 is TGTGCCAGCAGTTACCAGCCTATCGGCTCCACAGATACGCAGTATTTT.

The rearrangement links TRBV28 to TRBJ2-1; D possibly corresponds to TRBD1 (6 bases). Germline V gene lookup returns CDR1 MDHEN and CDR2 SYDVKM. This CDR3 is built from 16 residues. Trimming pared 6 bases from V and 6 bases from J, leaving 21 bases between. Here the CDR3 DNA reads TGTGCCAGCAGCCCTAGAACAGGGAATTATGCCAATGAGCAGTTCTTC. This translates into CASSPRTGNYANEQFF.

Points on this clonotype: An end of the junction does not agree with germline; a read error may underlie this. The chain is built from TRBV6-2 or TRBV6-3 and TRBJ2-7; 13 nucleotides match TRBD2. Germline assignment: CDR1 MNHEY and CDR2 SVGEGT. The length of the CDR3 is 17 residues. CDR3 sequence reads: CVSSSTSGRATAYEQYF. CDR3 bases: TGTGTCAGCAGCTCAACTAGCGGGAGGGCCACCGCTTACGAGCAGTACTTC.